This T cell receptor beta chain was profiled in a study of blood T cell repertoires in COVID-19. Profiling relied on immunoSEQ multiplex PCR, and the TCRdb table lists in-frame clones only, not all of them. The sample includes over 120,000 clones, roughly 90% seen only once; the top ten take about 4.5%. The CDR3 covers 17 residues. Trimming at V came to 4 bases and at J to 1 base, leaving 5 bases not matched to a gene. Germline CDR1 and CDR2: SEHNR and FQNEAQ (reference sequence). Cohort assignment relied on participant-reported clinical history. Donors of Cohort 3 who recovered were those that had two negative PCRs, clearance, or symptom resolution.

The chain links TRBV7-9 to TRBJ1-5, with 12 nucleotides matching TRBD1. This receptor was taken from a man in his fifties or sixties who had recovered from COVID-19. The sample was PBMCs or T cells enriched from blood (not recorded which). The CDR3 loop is CASSSGTGGWSNQPQHF. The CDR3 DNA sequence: TGTGCCAGCAGCTCCGGGACAGGGGGCTGGAGCAATCAGCCCCAGCATTTT.